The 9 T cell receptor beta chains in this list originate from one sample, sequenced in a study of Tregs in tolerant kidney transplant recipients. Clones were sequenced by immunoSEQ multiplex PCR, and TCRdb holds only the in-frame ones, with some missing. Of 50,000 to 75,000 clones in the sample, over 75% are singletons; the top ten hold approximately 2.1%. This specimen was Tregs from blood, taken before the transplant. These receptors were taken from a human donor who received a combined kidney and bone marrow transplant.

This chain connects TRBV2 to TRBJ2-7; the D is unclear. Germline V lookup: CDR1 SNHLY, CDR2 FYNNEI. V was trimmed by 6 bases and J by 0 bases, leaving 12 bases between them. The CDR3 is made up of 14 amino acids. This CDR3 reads CASSRTESSYEQYF. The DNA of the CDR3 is TGTGCCAGCAGCCGGACGGAGAGCTCCTACGAGCAGTACTTC.

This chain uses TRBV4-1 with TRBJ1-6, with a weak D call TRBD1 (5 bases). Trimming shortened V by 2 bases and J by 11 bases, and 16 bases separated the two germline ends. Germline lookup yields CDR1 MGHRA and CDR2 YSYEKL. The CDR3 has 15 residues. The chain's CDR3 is CASSQWQGPEAPLHF. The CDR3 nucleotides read TGCGCCAGCAGCCAATGGCAGGGCCCGGAGGCACCCCTCCACTTT.

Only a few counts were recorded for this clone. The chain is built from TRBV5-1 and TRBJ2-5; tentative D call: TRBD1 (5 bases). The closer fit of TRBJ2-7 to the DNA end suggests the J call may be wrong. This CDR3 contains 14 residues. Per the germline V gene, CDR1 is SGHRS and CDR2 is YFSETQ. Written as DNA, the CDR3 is TGCGCCAGCAGCTTGGCCGCAGGGCCCTACGAGCAGTACTTC. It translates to CASSLAAGPYEQYF.

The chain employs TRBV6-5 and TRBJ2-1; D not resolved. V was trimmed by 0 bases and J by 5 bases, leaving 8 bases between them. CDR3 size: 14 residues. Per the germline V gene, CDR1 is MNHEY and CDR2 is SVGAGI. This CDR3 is CASSYSRRDNEQFF. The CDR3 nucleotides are TGTGCCAGCAGTTACTCCCGCAGAGACAATGAGCAGTTCTTC.

CDR3 amino acids: CASSVELAGRNEQFF. The CDR3 nucleotides read TGTGCCAGCAGCGTAGAACTAGCGGGGAGGAATGAGCAGTTCTTC. V gene TRBV9 combines with J gene TRBJ2-1, with 10 bases matching TRBD2. J was trimmed by 7 bases and V by 0 bases; bases with no gene match: 4. Germline CDR1 reads SGDLS; CDR2 reads YYNGEE. The CDR3 extends over 15 amino acids.

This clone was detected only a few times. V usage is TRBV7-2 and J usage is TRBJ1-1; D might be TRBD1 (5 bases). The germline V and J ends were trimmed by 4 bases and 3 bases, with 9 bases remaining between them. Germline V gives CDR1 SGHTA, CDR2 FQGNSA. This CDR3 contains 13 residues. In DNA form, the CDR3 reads TGTGCCAGCAGCTCCCAAGGGGACACTGAAGCTTTCTTT. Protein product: CASSSQGDTEAFF.

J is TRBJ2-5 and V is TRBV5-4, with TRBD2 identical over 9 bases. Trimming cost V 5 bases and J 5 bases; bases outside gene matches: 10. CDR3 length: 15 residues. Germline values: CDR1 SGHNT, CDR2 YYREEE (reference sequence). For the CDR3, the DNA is TGTGCCAGCAGAGGGTTGGCGGGGGGGAGGGAGACCCAGTACTTC. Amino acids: CASRGLAGGRETQYF.

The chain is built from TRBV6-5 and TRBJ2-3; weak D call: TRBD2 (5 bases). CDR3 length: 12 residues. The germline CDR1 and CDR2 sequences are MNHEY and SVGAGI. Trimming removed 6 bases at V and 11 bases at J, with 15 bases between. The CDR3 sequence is CASSRTPALQYF. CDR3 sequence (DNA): TGTGCCAGCAGCAGGACTCCAGCTTTGCAGTATTTT.

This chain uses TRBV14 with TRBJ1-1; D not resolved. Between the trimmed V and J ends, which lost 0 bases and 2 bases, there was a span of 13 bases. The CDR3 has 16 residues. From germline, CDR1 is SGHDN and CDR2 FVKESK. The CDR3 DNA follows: TGTGCCAGCAGCCAAGATAATGGGAGGGTAAACACTGAAGCTTTCTTT. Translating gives CASSQDNGRVNTEAFF.